These 13 T cell receptor beta chains were all obtained from the same sample, sequenced in a study of PD-L1 blockade in urothelial cancer. Libraries were prepared by immunoSEQ multiplex PCR; TCRdb keeps only in-frame clonotypes and omits some of them. The sample has around 110,000 clones; roughly 91% are singletons. Time point defined: peripheral blood 6 weeks after treatment start. The material sequenced was PBMCs, taken around atezolizumab (anti-PD-L1) treatment. The source is a man aged 55 to 70 with urothelial cancer.

This chain uses TRBV7-2 with TRBJ1-5; maybe TRBD1 (6 bases). This CDR3 region has 15 residues. Germline CDR1 and CDR2: SGHTA and FQGNSA. Trimming cost V 4 bases and J 5 bases, with 15 bases left between them. CDR3 residues: CASSSFSQGHQPQHF. The CDR3, as DNA: TGTGCCAGCAGCTCCTTTAGCCAGGGGCATCAGCCCCAGCATTTT.

The V call is TRBV9, the J call TRBJ2-2, with 10 bases that match TRBD1. Germline V lookup: CDR1 SGDLS, CDR2 YYNGEE. The CDR3 has 15 residues. Trimming at V came to 4 bases and at J to 6 bases, leaving 6 bases not matched to a gene. This CDR3 is CASSKTGGVAGELFF. The CDR3, as DNA: TGTGCCAGCAGCAAGACAGGGGGCGTAGCCGGGGAGCTGTTTTTT.

This clone occurred a few times. This chain joins TRBV1 and TRBJ2-1; the D call TRBD2 from the table was never checked on the DNA. TRBV1 is a listed pseudogene. There are 14 residues in the CDR3. The CDR3 reads CTSSTQNRNNEQFF. The CDR3 nucleotides are TGCACCAGCAGCACTCAAAACCGTAACAATGAGCAGTTCTTC.

The chain recombines TRBV10-3 with TRBJ2-1; D is ambiguous. Trimming stripped 8 bases from V and 5 bases from J, with 4 bases between. This CDR3 region has 10 residues. The germline V gene encodes CDR1 ENHRY and CDR2 SYGVKD. CDR3 sequence (DNA): TGTGCCATCGGAGACAATGAGCAGTTCTTC. Amino acid sequence: CAIGDNEQFF.

The chain employs TRBV19 and TRBJ2-2; D unresolved. CDR1 LNHDA and CDR2 SQIVND come from the germline V gene (reference sequence). This CDR3 region has 14 residues. Deletions cut 1 base from V and 3 bases from J, with 6 bases between. Here the CDR3 reads CASSIGADTGELFF. DNA for the CDR3: TGTGCCAGTAGTATAGGGGCAGACACCGGGGAGCTGTTTTTT.

V and J are TRBV18 and TRBJ1-2; D gene uncertain. This CDR3 is 15 amino acids long. The germline V and J ends were trimmed by 3 bases and 4 bases, with 15 bases remaining between them. Germline V lookup: CDR1 KGHSH, CDR2 LQKENI. CDR3 nucleotides: TGTGCCAGCTCACCCGAAAGCCTACAGACCTATGGCTACACCTTC. Protein: CASSPESLQTYGYTF.

This chain joins TRBV11-3 and TRBJ2-1, with 7 nucleotides matching TRBD2. CDR1 SGHNT and CDR2 YENEEA come from the germline V gene. This CDR3 spans 14 amino acids. Losses at the gene ends were 3 bases for V and 9 bases for J; bases not matched to a gene: 8. The CDR3 nucleotides read TGTGCCAGCAGCTTGGCGGGAGCGTCGGGTGAGCAGTTCTTC. Translation gives CASSLAGASGEQFF.

This clone has a handful of counts. The chain has TRBV6-5 and TRBJ1-5, with a weak D call TRBD1 (6 bases). V lost 6 bases, J lost 5 bases, and 17 bases lay in between. This CDR3 is built from 15 residues. The V gene's germline CDR1 is MNHEY and CDR2 SVGAGI. The CDR3 loop is CASRKTGFGDQPQHF. As DNA, the CDR3 is TGTGCCAGCAGAAAAACAGGGTTTGGTGATCAGCCCCAGCATTTT.

This chain links TRBV2 with TRBJ1-4; no firm D call. The CDR3 spans 15 residues. V was shortened by 7 bases and J by 0 bases, with 12 bases between the two germline ends. CDR1 is SNHLY, CDR2 FYNNEI, per germline. In DNA, the CDR3 is TGTGCCAGCATCCCTGGGCGAGCAACTAATGAAAAACTGTTTTTT. Amino acids: CASIPGRATNEKLFF.

The chain uses TRBV15 and TRBJ2-5; 12 bases map to TRBD2. V shed 6 bases, J shed 5 bases, and the junction held 19 bases outside the gene matches. The CDR3 is made up of 19 amino acids. Germline V CDR1 and CDR2: LNHNV, YYDKDF (reference sequence). For the CDR3, the DNA is TGTGCCACCAGTCCCCTAGCGGGGGGGCCTTTATTTCAGCGGGAGACCCAGTACTTC. It specifies CATSPLAGGPLFQRETQYF.

The chain combines TRBV6-6 with TRBJ2-7; possible D gene TRBD1, 6 bases. Germline CDR1 and CDR2: MNHNY and SVGAGI (reference sequence). The V gene lost 6 bases and the J gene lost 3 bases, with 15 bases spanning the gap. There are 14 residues in the CDR3. CDR3 in amino acids: CASRNPTGNYEQYF. CDR3 DNA sequence: TGTGCCAGCAGAAATCCTACAGGGAACTACGAGCAGTACTTC.

The rearrangement joins TRBV5-1 to TRBJ1-4; D is unclear. CDR3 size: 13 residues. The V gene's germline CDR1 is SGHRS and CDR2 YFSETQ. V shed 9 bases and J shed 8 bases, with 17 bases lying between them. Here the CDR3 reads CATSPAGGEKLFF. The CDR3 bases are TGCGCCACCTCCCCGGCAGGCGGGGAAAAACTGTTTTTT.

This rearrangement joins TRBV27 to TRBJ1-5; the D gene is possibly TRBD1 (5 bases). This CDR3 contains 14 residues. Per germline, CDR1 MNHEY and CDR2 SMNVEV (reference sequence). With 0 bases removed from V and 7 bases from J, the gap between germline ends came to 10 bases. The CDR3 DNA reads as TGTGCCAGCAGTTTATCGGGAGGGGCCCAGCCCCAGCATTTT. It codes for CASSLSGGAQPQHF.